The clone carrying this T cell receptor (beta chain) was counted a few times. The target antigen is unknown. The data stem from a study of cytomegalovirus exposure and HLA in healthy donors. This CDR3 has 14 amino acids. Per germline, CDR1 MRHNA and CDR2 SNTAGT. V was trimmed by 9 bases and J by 1 base, leaving 12 bases between them. General study points: What a later analysis reportedly showed was that an Asian-associated ancestry cluster had fewer N-insertions than the roughly 700-donor mean. Clonal expansion, a later analysis showed, was greater in HLA-associated TCR beta chains than in equally common others. Analyses of presence/absence relied on an assumption of roughly uniform sequencing depth across donors. It has been reported that TCR beta sequences accurately predicted the HLA-A and HLA-B alleles of most subjects.

Both 60 Vbeta primers and 13 Jbeta primers went into the PCR. Clones were read by immunoSEQ multiplex PCR, and TCRdb kept only the in-frame ones, dropping some. The sample has under 110,000 clones; roughly two thirds are singletons. V and J are TRBV6-4 and TRBJ2-2, with D maybe TRBD2 (6 bases). The sample consisted of PBMCs. The TCR was taken from a female donor in good health and CMV-seronegative. In nucleotides, the CDR3 is TGTGCCAGTTCGCTTAGCGGGAACACCGGGGAGCTGTTTTTT. It encodes CASSLSGNTGELFF.